A single sample gave rise to the 22 T cell receptor beta chains below, sequenced in a study of blood T cell repertoires in COVID-19. TCRdb keeps only in-frame clones here, not all; method: immunoSEQ multiplex PCR. The repertoire consists of 35,000 to 40,000 clones, with around 82% occurring once and the leading ten covering around 17%. Sequenced: peripheral blood. These receptors were taken from a man in his 70s with acute or convalescent COVID-19.

The rearrangement joins TRBV19 to TRBJ2-7; 9 bases are a match to TRBD1. Per the germline V gene, CDR1 is LNHDA and CDR2 is SQIVND (reference sequence). The ends lost 3 bases at V and 3 bases at J; junction bases unmatched: 6. This CDR3 is 15 amino acids long. CDR3 DNA: TGTGCCAGTAGTATGGGAGGGACAGGGATCTACGAGCAGTACTTC. Translation gives CASSMGGTGIYEQYF.

This clone was detected once. CDR3 protein: CASRSYNEQFF. The CDR3 nucleotides are TGTGCCAGCCGTTCCTACAATGAGCAGTTCTTC. This chain links TRBV28 with TRBJ2-1; D unclear. CDR1 is MDHEN and CDR2 is SYDVKM in the germline V gene. Trimming pared 8 bases from V and 1 base from J, leaving 3 bases between. The length of the CDR3 is 11 residues. Supplemented by reference TRBV28 and TRBJ2-1, the full variable domain reads DVKVTQSSRYLVKRTGEKVFLECVQDMDHENMFWYRQDPGLGLRLIYFSYDVKMKEKGDIPEGYSVSREKKERFSLILESASTNQTSMYLCASRSYNEQFFGPGTRLTVL.

The chain has TRBV6-5 and TRBJ1-2; unclear D gene. The V end was cut by 9 bases, the J end by 3 bases, with 20 bases between. Germline V lookup: CDR1 MNHEY, CDR2 SVGAGI. This CDR3 has 15 amino acids. This CDR3 reads CASRAELGPHYGYTF. The CDR3 nucleotides are TGTGCCAGTAGAGCGGAACTAGGTCCGCACTATGGCTACACCTTC.

The J gene is TRBJ2-2, the V gene TRBV27, with 8 bases lining up with TRBD1. V was clipped by 3 bases and J by 2 bases; unmatched bases: 2. Per germline, CDR1 MNHEY and CDR2 SMNVEV (reference sequence). This CDR3 is built from 15 residues. The CDR3 sequence: CASSFDRGNTGELFF. As DNA, the CDR3 is TGTGCCAGCAGTTTTGACAGGGGTAACACCGGGGAGCTGTTTTTT.

This chain connects TRBV6-1 to TRBJ1-4; tentative D call: TRBD1 (6 bases). Deletions cut 4 bases from V and 3 bases from J, with 18 bases between. Germline V gene data show CDR1 as MNHNS and CDR2 as SASEGT. This CDR3 has 17 residues. CDR3 residues: CASSVNAITGSNEKLFF. In DNA form, the CDR3 reads TGTGCCAGCAGTGTAAACGCGATTACAGGGTCTAATGAAAAACTGTTTTTT.

V is TRBV6-5 and J is TRBJ2-5, with TRBD1 matching over 7 bases. Germline values: CDR1 MNHEY, CDR2 SVGAGI. Trimming removed 0 bases from V and 5 bases from J; junction bases left unmatched: 3. The CDR3 loop spans 14 amino acids. CDR3 in DNA: TGTGCCAGCAGTTACTCGGACAGGTCGGAGACCCAGTACTTC. Translation gives CASSYSDRSETQYF.

This clone has just one count. V usage is TRBV13 and J usage is TRBJ2-5; 7 bases align to TRBD1. The junction had 12 bases not matched to a gene; V was cut back by 0 bases and J by 5 bases. Per germline, CDR1 PRHDT and CDR2 FYEKMQ (reference sequence). The CDR3 loop spans 17 amino acids. CDR3 bases: TGTGCCAGCAGCTTAGGCCGTCACAGGGGATTCGTGGAGACCCAGTACTTC. Amino acids: CASSLGRHRGFVETQYF.

This chain links TRBV24-1 with TRBJ1-3; tentative D call: TRBD1 (6 bases). The V end was cut by 4 bases, the J end by 0 bases, with 18 bases between. This CDR3 has 18 amino acids. Germline V CDR1 and CDR2: KGHDR, SFDVKD. The CDR3 loop is CATSDSSGQLVSGNTIYF. As DNA, the CDR3 is TGTGCCACCAGTGACTCCTCCGGACAGCTCGTCTCTGGAAACACCATATATTTT.

V gene TRBV19 combines with J gene TRBJ1-2, with D possibly matching TRBD1 (5 bases). CDR1 is LNHDA, CDR2 SQIVND, per germline (reference sequence). The CDR3 extends over 14 amino acids. Trimming took off 3 bases at V and 5 bases at J, with 13 bases between the two ends. The CDR3 DNA sequence: TGTGCCAGTAGTATCCCAGGGTTGGTGTATGGCTACACCTTC. Residues: CASSIPGLVYGYTF.

The chain links TRBV19 to TRBJ1-2; no firm D call. The CDR3 consists of 11 residues. The V gene lost 10 bases and the J gene lost 8 bases, with 14 bases spanning the gap. The germline gives CDR1 LNHDA, CDR2 SQIVND (reference sequence). The CDR3 sequence is CAIQRSRGYTF. In DNA form, the CDR3 reads TGTGCCATCCAGCGGAGTCGGGGCTACACCTTC.

The rearrangement links TRBV7-2 to TRBJ2-7; D is unresolved. CDR3 size: 11 residues. Trimming shortened V by 5 bases and J by 1 base, and 3 bases separated the two germline ends. Looked up from germline, CDR1 is SGHTA and CDR2 is FQGNSA. The DNA for the CDR3 is TGTGCCAGCAGCCTTTCCTACGAGCAGTACTTC. Translating gives CASSLSYEQYF.

V gene TRBV18 combines with J gene TRBJ1-1; maybe TRBD1 (5 bases). The V and J ends lost 3 bases and 1 base respectively, with 18 bases between them. The CDR3 spans 17 residues. Germline values: CDR1 KGHSH, CDR2 LQKENI. The CDR3 region has the DNA TGTGCCAGCTCACCGCAGGCAGGGCAAGGGTCGAACACTGAAGCTTTCTTT. Translating it yields CASSPQAGQGSNTEAFF.

The rearrangement links TRBV10-3 to TRBJ2-1; 9 bases align to TRBD1. J was trimmed by 4 bases and V by 10 bases; bases with no gene match: 5. Germline V lookup: CDR1 ENHRY, CDR2 SYGVKD. The CDR3 spans 13 residues. In DNA, the CDR3 is TGTGCCACCGCAGGACAGGGGTACAATGAGCAGTTCTTC. It translates to CATAGQGYNEQFF.

The CDR3 nucleotides read TGTGCCAGCAGCTTGTCCTTGAGCTCCTACAATGAGCAGTTCTTC. The encoded protein is CASSLSLSSYNEQFF. This chain uses TRBV5-4 with TRBJ2-1; D is unresolved. The V gene lost 1 base and the J gene lost 0 bases, with 8 bases spanning the gap. Germline V CDR1 and CDR2: SGHNT, YYREEE (reference sequence). This CDR3 has 15 amino acids.

The chain couples TRBV27 to TRBJ2-3, with D hard to call. V was clipped by 5 bases and J by 2 bases, with 8 bases between them. Germline V lookup: CDR1 MNHEY, CDR2 SMNVEV (reference sequence). The CDR3 extends over 13 amino acids. The CDR3 coding sequence is TGTGCCAGCAGTCCCGGTCTCACAGATACGCAGTATTTT. Its translation is CASSPGLTDTQYF.

This clone was picked up a small number of times. V gene TRBV7-9 combines with J gene TRBJ1-1; 11 nucleotides align to TRBD1. The CDR3 covers 19 residues. Trimming at V came to 2 bases and at J to 0 bases, leaving 11 bases not matched to a gene. The germline CDR1 and CDR2 sequences are SEHNR and FQNEAQ (reference sequence). This chain's CDR3 is CASSLRTGTGGPMNTEAFF. As DNA, the CDR3 is TGTGCCAGCAGCTTAAGGACAGGGACAGGGGGACCCATGAACACTGAAGCTTTCTTT.

The rearrangement uses TRBV15 and TRBJ2-3; D is unclear. Trimming removed 0 bases from V and 6 bases from J, with 4 bases in between. Per germline, CDR1 LNHNV and CDR2 YYDKDF (reference sequence). This CDR3 spans 12 amino acids. In DNA, the CDR3 is TGTGCCACCAGCAGAGATATGGATACGCAGTATTTT. Protein product: CATSRDMDTQYF.

This chain joins TRBV9 and TRBJ1-2; 10 positions match TRBD1. The germline gives CDR1 SGDLS, CDR2 YYNGEE. Germline trimming cut 0 bases from V and 7 bases from J; bases unmatched to any gene: 6. The CDR3 has 15 amino acids. The CDR3 region has the DNA TGTGCCAGCAGCGTAGATGGACAGGGGGTCTCTGGCTACACCTTC. Amino acids: CASSVDGQGVSGYTF.

In this sample, this clone turned up many times. The genes are TRBV9 and TRBJ1-1, with unresolved D. The CDR3 is 14 residues long. The V gene lost 0 bases and the J gene lost 3 bases, with 9 bases spanning the gap. Per germline, CDR1 SGDLS and CDR2 YYNGEE. CDR3 sequence reads: CASSVVGEYTEAFF. Here the CDR3 DNA reads TGTGCCAGCAGCGTAGTCGGTGAATACACTGAAGCTTTCTTT.

The rearrangement uses TRBV3-1 (or the pseudogene TRBV3-2) and TRBJ2-1; D unclear. This CDR3 is 12 amino acids long. V lost 1 base, J lost 8 bases, and 6 bases lay in between. In germline, CDR1 is LGHDT, CDR2 YNNKEL (reference sequence). CDR3 bases: TGTGCCAGCAGCCAAGTTGGCTATGAGCAGTTCTTC. It specifies CASSQVGYEQFF.

V and J are TRBV7-2 and TRBJ2-1; 9 bases are shared with TRBD2. The germline V gene encodes CDR1 SGHTA and CDR2 FQGNSA. J was trimmed by 4 bases and V by 1 base; bases with no gene match: 11. This CDR3 region has 18 residues. CDR3 residues: CASSLDPNSGRHYNEQFF. The DNA of the CDR3 is TGTGCCAGCAGCTTAGACCCAAATAGCGGGAGACATTACAATGAGCAGTTCTTC.

V is TRBV10-3 and J is TRBJ2-7, with 7 bases that match TRBD1. Per germline, CDR1 ENHRY and CDR2 SYGVKD. The CDR3 sequence is 14 residues long. The V and J ends lost 9 bases and 0 bases, in that order; junction bases with no gene match: 8. CDR3 protein: CAISTGFGSYEQYF. The CDR3 nucleotides are TGTGCCATTTCGACAGGGTTCGGCTCCTACGAGCAGTACTTC.